This TCR beta chain was found in a study of blood T cell repertoires in COVID-19 (TCRdb year 2020). Regarding the study in general: Samples covering the acute and convalescent phases of COVID-19 were provided by collaborators in the United States, Italy and Spain. The prospective study material was composed of cDNA or gDNA derived from T cells, B-cell-depleted T cells, or PBMCs. The dataset comprised deeply sampled blood TCRbeta repertoires from subjects exposed to, actively infected with, or recovered from COVID-19. The repertoires were released in a freely available public database meant as a resource for research on the immune response to SARS-CoV-2. The samples were drawn from two sources: the first 160 participants of the ongoing ImmuneRACE study, and 1,254 subjects contributed by 6 global collaborators. A de-identified subject ID, COVID-19 status, age in years and sex were almost always included in the sample metadata. HLA class I and class II types, where available, came from metadata supplied by the sample provider rather than from assay-based typing.

The CDR3 has 14 amino acids, counting the end cysteine and phenylalanine. Only the CDR3 portion is preserved as DNA: 42 bases, with reading frame beginning at the first base. Taken from the germline V gene, the CDR1 and CDR2 loops are LGHNA and YNFKEQ. Trimming at the junction amounts to 0 bases on V and 7 bases on J, and the germline ends lie 12 bases apart. The paper as a whole reports these results and caveats: Clinical and demographic metadata were provided uncurated, with the amount varying by source and participant.

TCRbeta CDR3 regions were amplified from genomic DNA using the immunoSEQ Assay, a bias-controlled multiplex PCR. Regarding the original processing steps: The number of nucleated cells in each sample was estimated by amplification of reference gene primers within the assay. Sequence reads were collapsed and filtered to measure the absolute abundance of every unique TCRbeta CDR3 rearrangement. For each sample, productive Simpson clonality was calculated as the square root of Simpson's diversity index over productive rearrangements. TCRdb carries this immuneACCESS record with in-frame sequences only. Its versions omit some clonotypes, under half of them owing to an unresolved V gene in the studies checked, with the rest unexplained. The V and J calls and the clone size are those of that table, but D and trimming were determined from the DNA. Present in this sample are 95,000 to 120,000 clones, about 80% of which were seen just once. Clones ranked in the top ten supply 4% to 4.5% of the sample.

The collaborating institutions used their own protocols to collect whole blood in K2EDTA tubes. Collaborator samples were shipped for TCRbeta analysis as frozen whole blood, isolated PBMCs, or DNA extracted from either sample type. A note on this clone: The specificity of this receptor is unknown. No much larger clone exists at a distance of one base, and base qualities are not known.

Sequenced input: peripheral blood. This clonotype was obtained from a woman aged 70-85 years with acute or convalescent COVID-19. The chain uses TRBV4-2 and TRBJ2-5; TRBD1 is possibly the D segment (5 matching bases). The CDR3 protein: CASSQDAGPGTQYF. The bases are TGTGCCAGCAGCCAAGATGCAGGGCCCGGGACCCAGTACTTC.